The 5 T cell receptor beta chains below were found in one sample sequenced in a study of identical twins. TCRdb fed the 5' RACE reads into MiXCR, producing one record per CDR3 protein. The sample lists some 710,000 distinct CDR3 sequences, around 6% occurring once. Sequencing was carried out using naive T cells sorted from blood. The receptor set was obtained from a man younger than 35 in good health.

This chain links TRBV6-5 with TRBJ2-1; 7 nucleotides agree with TRBD2. This CDR3 spans 16 amino acids. Germline trimming cut 3 bases from V and 2 bases from J; bases unmatched to any gene: 7. CDR1 and CDR2 from the germline V gene are MNHEY and SVGAGI. This CDR3 is CASSYNAGVPYNEQFF. Written as DNA, the CDR3 is TGTGCCAGCAGTTATAATGCGGGAGTCCCCTACAATGAGCAGTTCTTC.

The chain uses TRBV20-1 and TRBJ1-1; D not certain. The length of the CDR3 is 14 residues. Trimming left V 0 bases short and J 0 bases short, with 8 bases between. The V gene's germline CDR1 is DFQATT and CDR2 SNEGSKA (reference sequence). The CDR3 spells CSARDHQVNTEAFF. The CDR3 bases are TGCAGTGCTAGAGACCACCAGGTGAACACTGAAGCTTTCTTT.

In this sample, this clonotype turned up a few times. CDR3 sequence reads: CASTGSGRFSYNEQFF. The CDR3 DNA sequence: TGTGCCAGCACCGGTAGCGGGAGATTCTCCTACAATGAGCAGTTCTTC. This chain connects TRBV27 to TRBJ2-1, with TRBD2 identical over 9 bases. J was trimmed by 0 bases and V by 7 bases; bases with no gene match: 7. The CDR3 is 16 residues long. Germline V gives CDR1 MNHEY, CDR2 SMNVEV (reference sequence).

The chain joins TRBV7-3 to TRBJ2-1; TRBD1 or TRBD2 may be the D gene (6 bases each). This CDR3 is 15 amino acids long. Trimming removed 8 bases at V and 0 bases at J, with 14 bases between. From germline, CDR1 is SGHTA and CDR2 FQGTGA. The CDR3 loop is CASSGWGASYNEQFF. The CDR3 region has the DNA TGTGCCAGCTCCGGGTGGGGGGCCTCCTACAATGAGCAGTTCTTC. Full variable domain (outside the CDR3, taken from reference TRBV7-3 and TRBJ2-1): GAGVSQTPSNKVTEKGKYVELRCDPISGHTALYWYRQSLGQGPEFLIYFQGTGAADDSGLPNDRFFAVRPEGSVSTLKIQRTERGDSAVYLCASSGWGASYNEQFFGPGTRLTVL.

This clonotype was seen ten or more times. This chain connects TRBV24-1 to TRBJ2-1; D is uncertain. The germline V and J ends were trimmed by 2 bases and 8 bases, with 6 bases remaining between them. Germline CDR1 is KGHDR and CDR2 is SFDVKD. The CDR3 extends over 12 amino acids. CDR3 amino acids: CATSDWEYEQFF. The CDR3 DNA reads TGTGCCACCAGTGATTGGGAATATGAGCAGTTCTTC.